These T cell receptor beta chains were read from a single sample in a study of memory CD4+ T cells and cytomegalovirus serostatus. Sequencing used immunoSEQ multiplex PCR; TCRdb keeps in-frame clones, though not all of them. The sample consists of roughly 50,000 clones, roughly 85% of them appearing once. Material: memory CD4+ T cells from blood. The source of these receptors is an adult in good health and CMV-seronegative. Some clones in this sample may be carry-over from other donors' samples. Each CDR3 is given with its conserved first and last residue. Fields, in order: V gene, J gene, D gene, clone size, CDR3 DNA, CDR3 protein. A D gene is named only where the DNA matches it firmly. Part of the rows lack a size; the others show once, few, many or a class for expanded clones.

TRBV5-5	TRBJ1-5	TRBD1	NA	TGTGCCAGCAGCTTTTCGGGACAGGGCCAGCCCCAGCATTTT	CASSFSGQGQPQHF
TRBV11-1	TRBJ2-1	TRBD2	NA	TGTGCCAGCCACCGACTAGCGGGAGGTCGGGGGGGATACAATGAGCAGTTCTTC	CASHRLAGGRGGYNEQFF
TRBV7-2	TRBJ1-3	NA	NA	TGTGCCAGCAGCTTAGCGGGTCCCCGCTCTGGAAACACCATATATTTT	CASSLAGPRSGNTIYF
TRBV18	TRBJ1-5	TRBD1	NA	TGTGCCAGCTCGGAGACAGGGGGCGTTTGGCAGCCCCAGCATTTT	CASSETGGVWQPQHF
TRBV28	TRBJ1-6	NA	NA	TGTGCCAGCAGTTCCGCGGACACAAATAATTCACCCCTCCACTTT	CASSSADTNNSPLHF
TRBV28	TRBJ2-7	TRBD1	NA	TGTGCCAGCCTTCGACAGGGGGGTAGGGGCGAGCAGTACTTC	CASLRQGGRGEQYF
TRBV27	TRBJ2-3	TRBD1	once	TGTGCCAGCAGATTCGCCGGGACAGGGAGCACAGATACGCAGTATTTT	CASRFAGTGSTDTQYF
TRBV6-6	TRBJ2-7	NA	NA	TGTGCCAGCAGTACAGGGACACGAACCTACGAGCAGTACTTC	CASSTGTRTYEQYF
TRBV11-3	TRBJ2-2	TRBD2	NA	TGTGCCAGCAGCTTAAAGCGGGGCACCGGGGAGCTGTTTTTT	CASSLKRGTGELFF
TRBV6-1	TRBJ1-1	NA	NA	TGTGCCAGCAGGTTCAGGGAAATGAACACTGAAGCTTTCTTT	CASRFREMNTEAFF
TRBV2	TRBJ2-5	TRBD2	once	TGTGCCAGCACTACGACTAGCGGGTCCTCCCAAGAGACCCAGTACTTC	CASTTTSGSSQETQYF
TRBV18	TRBJ1-6	TRBD1	few	TGTGCCAGCTCAGGGACAGAATGGAATTCACCCCTCCACTTT	CASSGTEWNSPLHF
TRBV7-8	TRBJ2-5	NA	NA	TGTGCCAGCAGCCAAGGGCCGGGTGCCGCTCAAGAGACCCAGTACTTC	CASSQGPGAAQETQYF
TRBV28	TRBJ2-1	TRBD2	NA	TGTGCCAGCACCCTGCACCGGGACTACGTTGAGCAGTTCTTC	CASTLHRDYVEQFF
TRBV6-5	TRBJ1-2	NA	NA	TGTGCCAGCAGGTTCCCCAACTTGGTTGGTGGCTACACCTTC	CASRFPNLVGGYTF
TRBV29-1	TRBJ1-2	NA	NA	TGCAGCGTTGGGACAGTGGGTAAGGATGGCTACACCTTC	CSVGTVGKDGYTF
TRBV28	TRBJ2-1	NA	once	TGTGCCAGCAGTCGGGGCGTCGCGCAGGATGAGCAGTTCTTC	CASSRGVAQDEQFF
TRBV28	TRBJ2-3	TRBD1	NA	TGTAGGACAGGGGGCATAGATACGCAGTATTTT	CRTGGIDTQYF
TRBV10-3	TRBJ1-1	TRBD1	NA	TGTGCCATCAGTGAGAGTGGAGGGGGCATAGGGCAAGCTTTCTTT	CAISESGGGIGQAFF
TRBV7-7	TRBJ2-2	TRBD2	NA	TGTGCTAGCAGCTCTAGCGGGGCGAACACCGGGGAGCTGTTTTTT	CASSSSGANTGELFF
TRBV28	TRBJ2-2	NA	few	TGTGCCAGCACCTTAGTAGGGGGAAGCCCCGGGGAGCTGTTTTTT	CASTLVGGSPGELFF
TRBV5-4	TRBJ2-1	TRBD2	once	TGTGCCAGCAGCTTGGCACTAGCGGGAGGTCAGGAGCAGTTCTTC	CASSLALAGGQEQFF
TRBV2	TRBJ1-5	TRBD1	NA	TGTGCCAGCAGTCACGAAGGGACAGGAAATCAGCCCCAGCATTTT	CASSHEGTGNQPQHF
TRBV19	TRBJ2-1	TRBD2	NA	TGTGCCAGTAGTAGAACCTCGGGGGGAAGATACAATGAGCAGTTCTTC	CASSRTSGGRYNEQFF
TRBV7-8	TRBJ2-2	NA	once	TGTGCCAGCAGCCACAGGGAAGCCGGGGAGCTGTTTTTT	CASSHREAGELFF
TRBV18	TRBJ2-7	NA	NA	TGTGCCAGCTCACTAGGAGCAGGGAAGTGGTCATACGAGCAGTACTTC	CASSLGAGKWSYEQYF
TRBV7-2	TRBJ2-7	NA	NA	TGTGCCAGCAGCACGGGTCTCCTTTTGGAGCAGTACTTC	CASSTGLLLEQYF
TRBV30	TRBJ2-5	NA	NA	TGTGCCTGGAGTGTGACTTACAAAGAGACCCAGTACTTC	CAWSVTYKETQYF
TRBV29-1	TRBJ2-5	NA	NA	TGCAGCGCTGGGACCGGGACCTTTTCAGAGACCCAGTACTTC	CSAGTGTFSETQYF
TRBV11-1	TRBJ2-1	TRBD2	NA	TGTGCCAGCAGCCCCCGACTAGCGAACTACAATGAGCAGTTCTTC	CASSPRLANYNEQFF
TRBV19	TRBJ2-2	NA	NA	TGTGCCAGTAGCCTGAGCAGGGAGACGAACACCGGGGAGCTGTTTTTT	CASSLSRETNTGELFF
TRBV6-1	TRBJ1-1	TRBD1	NA	TGTGCCAGCAGGCACTCCAGACAGGGGAACACTGAAGCTTTCTTT	CASRHSRQGNTEAFF
TRBV5-1	TRBJ2-7	TRBD2	NA	TGCGCCAGCAGCTTATCTAGCGGGAGATCCTACGAGCAGTACTTC	CASSLSSGRSYEQYF
TRBV7-3	TRBJ2-1	TRBD2	few	TGTGCCAGCAGCCGAGTAGTAGCGGGAGGTGAGCAGTTCTTC	CASSRVVAGGEQFF
TRBV7-3	TRBJ1-1	TRBD1	NA	TGTGCCAGCAGCGCAACAGGGGCGGACACTGAAGCTTTCTTT	CASSATGADTEAFF
TRBV5-1	TRBJ1-2	TRBD1	once	TGCGCCAGCAGCTGGGGACAGACTTACGGCTACACCTTC	CASSWGQTYGYTF
TRBV5-6	TRBJ1-2	TRBD1	NA	TGTGCCAGCAGCTTGGTTGGGACAGGCTATGGCTACACCTTC	CASSLVGTGYGYTF
TRBV28	TRBJ1-1	TRBD1	NA	TGTGCCAGCAGTTTACTAGACAGGGTTGAAGCTTTCTTT	CASSLLDRVEAFF
TRBV10-3	TRBJ1-1	NA	NA	TGTGCCATCAGTACCCAGGTTGACACTGAAGCTTTCTTT	CAISTQVDTEAFF
TRBV4-3	TRBJ2-2	NA	NA	TGCGCCAGCAGCCAAGATGTACACGGATACGGGGAGCTGTTTTTT	CASSQDVHGYGELFF
TRBV18	TRBJ1-2	NA	NA	TGTGCCAGCTCACCAGCGGGGCAGGCGAACTATGGCTACACCTTC	CASSPAGQANYGYTF
TRBV2	TRBJ2-3	NA	NA	TGTGCCAGCAAGCAGGACAGAACGATAGATACGCAGTATTTT	CASKQDRTIDTQYF
TRBV4-2	TRBJ2-1	NA	NA	TGTGCCAGCAGCCATGGTCGAGACAGGAATGAGCAGTTCTTC	CASSHGRDRNEQFF
TRBV29-1	TRBJ1-3	NA	few	TGCAGCGTTGGACAGTCTGGAAACACCATATATTTT	CSVGQSGNTIYF
TRBV6-5	TRBJ1-5	TRBD1	NA	TGTGCCAGCAACCCAAACAGGGGGCAGAGTCAGCCCCAGCATTTT	CASNPNRGQSQPQHF
TRBV15	TRBJ2-1	TRBD2	NA	TGTGCCACCAGCAGAGTGAGGGGGACTAGCGGGACAGGGAATGAGCAGTTCTTC	CATSRVRGTSGTGNEQFF